One sample yielded the 29 T cell receptor beta chains listed below, sequenced in a study of blood T cell repertoires in COVID-19. Assay used: immunoSEQ multiplex PCR; TCRdb lists only in-frame clones, some missing. Among around 300,000 clones listed, 85% to 90% were seen once. Sequencing input: peripheral blood. The origin of the receptors is a woman in her fifties or sixties with active or convalescent COVID-19.

The V and J genes are TRBV2 and TRBJ1-4, with a tentative D call TRBD1 (5 bases). The CDR3 length is 15 residues. Trimming pared 2 bases from V and 6 bases from J, leaving 13 bases between. The germline V gene encodes CDR1 SNHLY and CDR2 FYNNEI. CDR3 sequence: CASSEFGQGDEKLFF. For the CDR3, the DNA is TGTGCCAGCAGTGAATTCGGGCAGGGTGATGAAAAACTGTTTTTT.

For the CDR3, the DNA is TGTGCCAGCAGTTCCACAGGCCACCGTGATTCCTACGAGCAGTACTTC. Residues: CASSSTGHRDSYEQYF. The chain is built from TRBV6-2 or TRBV6-3 and TRBJ2-7, with a tentative D call TRBD1 (5 bases). The CDR3 has 16 residues. Trimming took 4 bases from V and 1 from J, leaving 17 bases between them. In germline, CDR1 is MNHEY, CDR2 SVGEGT.

The chain joins TRBV7-6 to TRBJ1-1; a weak D match, TRBD1 (5 bases). Trimming took 1 base from V and 0 from J, leaving 15 bases between them. CDR1 and CDR2 (germline): SGHVS, FNYEAQ. The CDR3 extends over 17 amino acids. DNA for the CDR3: TGTGCCAGCAGCTTAGATACCCCTGCCAGGGTGAACACTGAAGCTTTCTTT. Its protein is CASSLDTPARVNTEAFF.

The V and J genes are TRBV2 and TRBJ2-7; 9 bases map to TRBD1. Germline trimming cut 2 bases from V and 3 bases from J; bases unmatched to any gene: 2. The CDR3 has 14 amino acids. Germline CDR1 and CDR2: SNHLY and FYNNEI. CDR3 protein: CASSELGQGYEQYF. The CDR3 DNA sequence: TGTGCCAGCAGTGAACTGGGACAGGGCTACGAGCAGTACTTC.

The chain employs TRBV19 and TRBJ1-3; D is unclear. This CDR3 has 15 residues. CDR1 is LNHDA and CDR2 is SQIVND in the germline V gene (reference sequence). The ends were cut back, 3 bases at V and 3 bases at J, with 12 bases in the middle. The CDR3 loop is CASSISGIVGNTIYF. The CDR3, as DNA: TGTGCCAGTAGTATCTCCGGGATCGTTGGAAACACCATATATTTT.

V is TRBV15 and J is TRBJ2-7; D is perhaps TRBD2 (6 bases). Per germline, CDR1 LNHNV and CDR2 YYDKDF (reference sequence). V was pared by 3 bases and J by 1 base, with 13 bases between. CDR3 size: 15 residues. This chain's CDR3 is CATSRGLSSSYEQYF. CDR3 bases: TGTGCCACCAGCAGGGGACTCTCATCGTCCTACGAGCAGTACTTC.

The chain uses TRBV5-1 and TRBJ2-5, with TRBD2 matching 7 bases. The CDR3 is made up of 14 amino acids. The junction had 7 bases not matched to a gene; V was cut back by 3 bases and J by 5 bases. Germline V gene sequence: CDR1 SGHRS, CDR2 YFSETQ. The CDR3 DNA reads as TGCGCCAGCAGCTGGAACGGGAGGCTGGAGACCCAGTACTTC. It is translated as CASSWNGRLETQYF. Together with reference TRBV5-1 and TRBJ2-5, the CDR3 gives the full variable domain: KAGVTQTPRYLIKTRGQQVTLSCSPISGHRSVSWYQQTPGQGLQFLFEYFSETQRNKGNFPGRFSGRQFSNSRSEMNVSTLELGDSALYLCASSWNGRLETQYFGPGTRLLVL.

The chain recombines TRBV9 with TRBJ2-1; 7 positions agree with TRBD2. This CDR3 has 17 residues. Germline assignment: CDR1 SGDLS and CDR2 YYNGEE. V gave up 6 bases and J gave up 2 bases; unmatched junction bases: 14. The CDR3: CASNTPPRLAAYNEQFF. Here the CDR3 DNA reads TGTGCCAGCAATACCCCCCCGCGGCTAGCGGCCTACAATGAGCAGTTCTTC. Filled out from reference TRBV9 and TRBJ2-1, the complete variable domain reads DSGVTQTPKHLITATGQRVTLRCSPRSGDLSVYWYQQSLDQGLQFLIQYYNGEERAKGNILERFSAQQFPDLHSELNLSSLELGDSALYFCASNTPPRLAAYNEQFFGPGTRLTVL.

The chain is built from TRBV11-2 and TRBJ1-3; D unresolved. The CDR3 runs 15 residues. Trimming removed 0 bases from V and 0 bases from J, with 6 bases in between. CDR1 and CDR2 from the germline V gene are SGHAT and FQNNGV. CDR3 in amino acids: CASSLEAHSGNTIYF. Here the CDR3 DNA reads TGTGCCAGCAGCTTAGAGGCTCACTCTGGAAACACCATATATTTT.

This chain joins TRBV7-2 and TRBJ2-7; 7 bases are a match to TRBD2. With V trimmed by 2 bases and J by 5 bases, 3 bases remained unmatched. CDR1 and CDR2 from the germline V gene are SGHTA and FQGNSA. CDR3 length: 13 residues. CDR3 sequence: CASSLWGRDEQYF. For the CDR3, the DNA is TGTGCCAGCAGCTTATGGGGGAGGGACGAGCAGTACTTC. Full variable domain (rest looked up from reference TRBV7-2 and TRBJ2-7): GAGVSQSPSNKVTEKGKDVELRCDPISGHTALYWYRQSLGQGLEFLIYFQGNSAPDKSGLPSDRFSAERTGGSVSTLTIQRTQQEDSAVYLCASSLWGRDEQYFGPGTRLTVT.

In this sample, this clone turned up a few times. This chain links TRBV10-3 with TRBJ1-4; 9 bases match TRBD1. The J segment lost 7 bases and the V segment lost 8 bases, leaving 2 bases of the junction unmatched. The CDR3 length is 12 residues. Germline V gene data show CDR1 as ENHRY and CDR2 as SYGVKD. As DNA, the CDR3 is TGTGCCATCGGGACAGGGCCTGAAAAACTGTTTTTT. It translates to CAIGTGPEKLFF.

The chain employs TRBV20-1 and TRBJ1-1; D gene uncertain. V dropped 5 bases and J dropped 5 bases, with 6 bases sitting between them. CDR3 length: 10 amino acids. The germline CDR1 and CDR2 sequences are DFQATT and SNEGSKA (reference sequence). The CDR3 loop reads CSAYQTEAFF. The CDR3 coding sequence is TGCAGTGCTTACCAGACTGAAGCTTTCTTT.

This sequence joins TRBV29-1 and TRBJ2-7; 9 positions agree with TRBD1. This CDR3 comprises 14 residues. Germline V CDR1 and CDR2: SQVTM, ANQGSEA. V dropped 3 bases and J dropped 3; count of bases not matched to a gene: 6. In DNA, the CDR3 is TGCAGCGTTGATACGGGACAGGGAAGCTACGAGCAGTACTTC. Its protein is CSVDTGQGSYEQYF.

The chain has TRBV9 and TRBJ2-3; 12 bases are shared with TRBD2. The V gene end was trimmed by 2 bases and the J gene end by 2 bases; junction bases not matched to a gene: 6. Germline assignment: CDR1 SGDLS and CDR2 YYNGEE. This CDR3 comprises 17 residues. Here the CDR3 reads CASSVPSGGAVTDTQYF. The CDR3 DNA reads TGTGCCAGCAGCGTCCCTAGCGGGGGGGCCGTCACAGATACGCAGTATTTT.

The chain links TRBV30 to TRBJ2-2; unclear D gene. In germline, CDR1 is GTSNPN, CDR2 SVGIG (reference sequence). V dropped 0 bases and J dropped 4 bases, with 6 bases sitting between them. The CDR3 totals 13 residues. CDR3 nucleotides: TGTGCCTGGAGTGTGTACAGCACCGGGGAGCTGTTTTTT. This encodes CAWSVYSTGELFF. Using reference TRBV30 and TRBJ2-2 for the parts outside the CDR3, the full variable domain is SQTIHQWPATLVQPVGSPLSLECTVEGTSNPNLYWYRQAAGRGLQLLFYSVGIGQISSEVPQNLSASRPQDRQFILSSKKLLLSDSGFYLCAWSVYSTGELFFGEGSRLTVL.

CDR3 residues: CASSLAASGLYYEQYF. The CDR3, as DNA: TGTGCCAGCAGCTTAGCTGCTAGCGGGCTGTACTACGAGCAGTACTTC. The genes are TRBV7-2 and TRBJ2-7; TRBD2 matches at 8 bases. The trim removed 0 bases at V and 3 bases at J, leaving 7 bases unmatched. The germline gives CDR1 SGHTA, CDR2 FQGNSA. This CDR3 spans 16 amino acids.

The sample holds one count of this clone. The chain links TRBV20-1 to TRBJ2-1; TRBD2 matches 8 bases. Looked up from germline, CDR1 is DFQATT and CDR2 is SNEGSKA (reference sequence). After removal of 3 bases from V and 5 bases from J, the junction contained 15 bases not matched to a gene. The CDR3 sequence is 17 residues long. This chain's CDR3 is CSASKKIAGKGDNEQFF. The CDR3 DNA sequence: TGCAGTGCTAGTAAAAAAATAGCGGGGAAGGGAGACAATGAGCAGTTCTTC.

The chain combines TRBV5-1 with TRBJ1-3; D unresolved. The V end lost 5 bases, the J end lost 3 bases, and 12 bases lay between the germline ends. CDR1 is SGHRS, CDR2 YFSETQ, per germline. The CDR3 length is 14 residues. CDR3 DNA sequence: TGCGCCAGCAGTTTGCCTAATGGTGGAAACACCATATATTTT. Translated, it gives CASSLPNGGNTIYF.

This clone was recorded a few times. The chain joins TRBV27 to TRBJ1-2, with a weak D call TRBD1 (6 bases). V was pared by 3 bases and J by 7 bases, with 12 bases between. The CDR3 is 13 amino acids. The germline V gene has CDR1 MNHEY and CDR2 SMNVEV (reference sequence). CDR3 loop: CASSFRGEFGYTF. The CDR3 DNA follows: TGTGCCAGCAGTTTCAGGGGAGAGTTTGGCTACACCTTC.

In the case of this clone: Other DNA sequences in the sample encode the same CDR3. V usage is TRBV7-2 and J usage is TRBJ1-1; 8 bases line up with TRBD1. V lost 3 bases to trimming and J lost 4 bases; unmatched junction nucleotides: 1. Germline V gives CDR1 SGHTA, CDR2 FQGNSA. The CDR3 contains 13 residues. Here the CDR3 reads CASSFTGGTEAFF. CDR3 coding DNA: TGTGCCAGCAGCTTTACAGGGGGCACTGAAGCTTTCTTT.

The gene calls are TRBV7-9 and TRBJ1-2; the D is unclear. Between the trimmed V and J ends, which lost 4 bases and 3 bases, there was a span of 12 bases. The CDR3 runs to 14 residues. In germline, CDR1 is SEHNR, CDR2 FQNEAQ (reference sequence). This CDR3 reads CASSSLEGDYGYTF. The CDR3 DNA reads as TGTGCCAGCAGCTCCCTAGAGGGTGACTATGGCTACACCTTC.

The V call is TRBV4-2, the J call TRBJ1-1; D is perhaps TRBD1 (5 bases). This CDR3 region has 15 residues. The V and J ends lost 1 base and 1 base respectively, with 10 bases between them. CDR1 LGHNA and CDR2 YNFKEQ come from the germline V gene. The CDR3 is CASSQADTGNTEAFF. The CDR3 nucleotides are TGTGCCAGCAGCCAAGCGGATACAGGGAACACTGAAGCTTTCTTT.

This chain uses TRBV19 with TRBJ1-3; 9 bases agree with TRBD1. Germline assignment: CDR1 LNHDA and CDR2 SQIVND (reference sequence). Losses at the gene ends were 4 bases for V and 2 bases for J; bases not matched to a gene: 6. The CDR3 is made up of 16 amino acids. This CDR3 reads CASSTAGTGTGNTIYF. DNA for the CDR3: TGTGCCAGTAGTACCGCCGGGACAGGGACTGGAAACACCATATATTTT.

The chain joins TRBV5-4 to TRBJ2-1; TRBD2 aligns across 11 bases. V trimming: 4 bases; J trimming: 9 bases; junction bases outside the gene matches: 12. Germline V gene lookup returns CDR1 SGHNT and CDR2 YYREEE (reference sequence). The CDR3 sequence is 16 residues long. CDR3 residues: CASSPSLAGGRFEQFF. CDR3 in DNA: TGTGCCAGCAGCCCGTCGCTAGCGGGGGGCCGCTTTGAGCAGTTCTTC.

The chain combines TRBV7-3 with TRBJ2-6, with a tentative D call TRBD1 (6 bases). V gave up 1 base and J gave up 0 bases, with 13 bases separating them. Germline CDR1 and CDR2: SGHTA and FQGTGA. The CDR3 totals 18 residues. The CDR3 region has the DNA TGTGCCAGCAGCTTAAGGATAGGGGGTCGCTCTGGGGCCAACGTCCTGACTTTC. This sequence encodes CASSLRIGGRSGANVLTF.

The J gene is TRBJ2-2, the V gene TRBV5-6, with D hard to call. The CDR3 extends over 14 amino acids. Germline V CDR1 and CDR2: SGHDT, YYEEEE. V was trimmed by 0 bases and J by 4 bases, leaving 7 bases between them. CDR3 residues: CASSLELTTGELFF. For the CDR3, the DNA is TGTGCCAGCAGCTTGGAACTTACCACCGGGGAGCTGTTTTTT.

This chain links TRBV19 with TRBJ2-6; TRBD1 agrees at 7 bases. CDR3 length: 14 residues. CDR1 LNHDA and CDR2 SQIVND come from the germline V gene (reference sequence). The J segment lost 2 bases and the V segment lost 6 bases, leaving 1 base of the junction unmatched. The CDR3 DNA reads as TGTGCCAGTAGCCAGGGGGCTGGGGCCAACGTCCTGACTTTC. This sequence encodes CASSQGAGANVLTF.

This chain joins TRBV6-5 and TRBJ2-2, with 8 bases aligning to TRBD2. This CDR3 is built from 13 residues. Germline V gives CDR1 MNHEY, CDR2 SVGAGI. With 8 bases clipped from V and 5 bases from J, the junction kept 4 bases outside the gene matches. CDR3 loop: CASERGGTGELFF. Here the CDR3 DNA reads TGTGCCAGCGAACGCGGGGGGACCGGGGAGCTGTTTTTT.

The gene calls are TRBV7-2 and TRBJ2-1, with 7 bases that match TRBD1. The CDR3 sequence is 17 residues long. Trimming cost V 6 bases and J 0 bases; bases outside gene matches: 11. CDR1 is SGHTA, CDR2 FQGNSA, per germline. CDR3 residues: CASSPSDRSGSYNEQFF. CDR3 coding DNA: TGTGCCAGCAGTCCCTCGGACAGGTCTGGCTCCTACAATGAGCAGTTCTTC.